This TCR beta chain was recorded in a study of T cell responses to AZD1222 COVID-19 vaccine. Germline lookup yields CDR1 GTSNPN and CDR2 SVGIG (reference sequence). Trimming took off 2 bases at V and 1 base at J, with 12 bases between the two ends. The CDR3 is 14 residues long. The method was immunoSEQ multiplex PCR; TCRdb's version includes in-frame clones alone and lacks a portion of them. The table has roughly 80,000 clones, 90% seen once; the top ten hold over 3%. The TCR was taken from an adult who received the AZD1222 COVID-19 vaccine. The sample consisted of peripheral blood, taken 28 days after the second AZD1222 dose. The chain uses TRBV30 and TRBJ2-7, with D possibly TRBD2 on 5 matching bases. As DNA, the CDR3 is TGTGCCTGGAGTATTTGGACTCCGTCCTACGAGCAGTACTTC. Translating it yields CAWSIWTPSYEQYF.